The sequence of this T cell receptor beta chain was determined in a study of response to subunit inactivated influenza vaccine. Study findings and constraints: The study's authors posited that every seasonal influenza vaccination enlists few new T cells.

The table lists this clonotype with a few counts. As yet, its antigen is unknown. TCRdb called the RT-PCR reads again in MiXCR, with one record for every CDR3 protein. In the table there are under 850,000 distinct CDR3 sequences, about a fifth of which are singletons. The V and J ends lost 4 bases and 2 bases, in that order; junction bases with no gene match: 5. CDR3 size: 15 residues. CDR1 and CDR2 from the germline V gene are LNHNV and YYDKDF (reference sequence). The TCR originated in a man in his fifties who received an inactivated influenza vaccine. The genes are TRBV15 and TRBJ2-1, with 7 nucleotides matching TRBD2. Source: PBMCs from blood, taken 4 to 6 days after vaccination. The CDR3 spells CATSTPSGTYNEQFF. In DNA form, the CDR3 reads TGTGCCACCAGCACCCCCAGCGGGACCTACAATGAGCAGTTCTTC.